A single sample is the source of the 13 T cell receptor beta chains below, sequenced in a study of circulating and synovial CD4+ cells in juvenile arthritis. Clones were sequenced by immunoSEQ multiplex PCR, and TCRdb holds only the in-frame ones, with some missing. The data show roughly 33,000 clones, about 95% seen once. Specimen: CD4+ T cells from blood. These receptors were taken from a human donor with juvenile idiopathic arthritis.

This sequence joins TRBV5-4 and TRBJ2-7; D remains ambiguous. Trimming cost V 4 bases and J 0 bases, with 11 bases left between them. Germline V CDR1 and CDR2: SGHNT, YYREEE (reference sequence). The CDR3 length is 14 residues. The CDR3 DNA is TGTGCCAGCAGCCCAGACGGGTCCTCCTACGAGCAGTACTTC. Amino acid sequence: CASSPDGSSYEQYF.

This rearrangement joins TRBV27 to TRBJ1-5, with 7 nucleotides matching TRBD1. Losses at the gene ends were 0 bases for V and 5 bases for J; bases not matched to a gene: 10. CDR3 length: 17 residues. Germline CDR1 and CDR2: MNHEY and SMNVEV (reference sequence). CDR3 coding DNA: TGTGCCAGCAGTTTATCATGGACGACAGGGAGACATCAGCCCCAGCATTTT. This sequence encodes CASSLSWTTGRHQPQHF.

CDR3 DNA: TGTGCCAGCAGCCCCGGGACAGGGTTCTACGAGCAGTACTTC. Protein product: CASSPGTGFYEQYF. This chain connects TRBV6-5 to TRBJ2-7, with 9 bases aligning to TRBD1. The CDR3 is 14 residues long. Germline V CDR1 and CDR2: MNHEY, SVGAGI. V dropped 6 bases and J dropped 3; count of bases not matched to a gene: 6.

This chain connects TRBV5-5 to TRBJ2-2, with TRBD1 matching over 9 bases. This CDR3 spans 15 amino acids. J lost 3 bases, V lost 2 bases, and 2 bases had no gene match. From germline, CDR1 is SGHKS and CDR2 YYEKEE (reference sequence). CDR3 bases: TGTGCCAGCAGCTTCACAGGGGGCTACACCGGGGAGCTGTTTTTT. Its protein is CASSFTGGYTGELFF.

V usage is TRBV10-3 and J usage is TRBJ2-2, with a weak D call TRBD2 (6 bases). Trimming pared 11 bases from V and 2 bases from J, leaving 12 bases between. Looked up from germline, CDR1 is ENHRY and CDR2 is SYGVKD. The CDR3 spans 13 residues. CDR3 sequence reads: CALGTLNTGELFF. The CDR3 coding sequence is TGTGCCCTCGGGACTCTAAACACCGGGGAGCTGTTTTTT.

This clone was seen just once. J is TRBJ1-4 and V is TRBV6-1; a weak D match, TRBD1 (5 bases). The CDR3 is 14 residues long. Trimming cost V 3 bases and J 4 bases, with 9 bases left between them. The V gene's germline CDR1 is MNHNS and CDR2 SASEGT. The CDR3 DNA reads TGTGCCAGCAGTGATAAGGGGTTTAATGAAAAACTGTTTTTT. Protein product: CASSDKGFNEKLFF.

The genes are TRBV15 and TRBJ1-3; D is undetermined. The V gene's germline CDR1 is LNHNV and CDR2 YYDKDF (reference sequence). Trimming cost V 0 bases and J 6 bases, with 3 bases left between them. The length of the CDR3 is 12 residues. The CDR3 here is CATSRDSNTIYF. CDR3 sequence (DNA): TGTGCCACCAGCAGAGACTCAAACACCATATATTTT.

The J gene is TRBJ2-7, the V gene TRBV6-5; D might be TRBD2 (6 bases). The V end was cut by 2 bases, the J end by 0 bases, with 14 bases between. CDR1 and CDR2 from the germline V gene are MNHEY and SVGAGI. The CDR3 sequence is 16 residues long. CDR3 in amino acids: CASSYGPGSSSYEQYF. The CDR3 bases are TGTGCCAGCAGTTACGGGCCCGGGAGTAGCTCCTACGAGCAGTACTTC.

CDR3 loop: CASSLAPGFAGGYEQYF. The CDR3 DNA follows: TGTGCCAGCAGCTTAGCGCCTGGGTTTGCGGGAGGTTACGAGCAGTACTTC. The chain recombines TRBV7-2 with TRBJ2-7; 8 positions agree with TRBD2. The CDR3 consists of 17 residues. After removal of 0 bases from V and 4 bases from J, the junction contained 11 bases not matched to a gene. Germline CDR1 reads SGHTA; CDR2 reads FQGNSA.

This rearrangement joins TRBV19 to TRBJ2-1, with TRBD2 matching 8 bases. The J segment lost 4 bases and the V segment lost 6 bases, leaving 5 bases of the junction unmatched. The germline V gene has CDR1 LNHDA and CDR2 SQIVND (reference sequence). This CDR3 region has 14 residues. The chain's CDR3 is CASRDGGRYNEQFF. The CDR3 region has the DNA TGTGCCAGTAGAGATGGCGGGAGGTACAATGAGCAGTTCTTC.

The genes are TRBV30 and TRBJ2-2; no firm D call. There are 15 residues in the CDR3. Germline lookup yields CDR1 GTSNPN and CDR2 SVGIG (reference sequence). V was cut by 1 base and J by 1 base, with 10 bases left in between. The CDR3 coding sequence is TGTGCCTGGAGTGGTGGGCCCCTGAACACCGGGGAGCTGTTTTTT. Residues: CAWSGGPLNTGELFF.

The chain recombines TRBV9 with TRBJ2-2; 10 bases fit TRBD2. The CDR3 loop spans 16 amino acids. V dropped 3 bases and J dropped 6; count of bases not matched to a gene: 8. CDR1 and CDR2 (germline): SGDLS, YYNGEE. The CDR3 bases are TGTGCCAGCAGCGCTGGGACTAGCGTTCTTCCCGGGGAGCTGTTTTTT. Protein sequence: CASSAGTSVLPGELFF.

The chain is built from TRBV5-1 and TRBJ1-5; D ambiguous. Germline V gene data show CDR1 as SGHRS and CDR2 as YFSETQ. V lost 0 bases and J 6 bases, leaving 13 bases between the germline ends. CDR3 size: 15 residues. CDR3 in DNA: TGCGCCAGCAGCTTGGAATCCGGGGAGGGTCAGCCCCAGCATTTT. This translates into CASSLESGEGQPQHF. The whole variable domain, filled in from reference TRBV5-1 and TRBJ1-5, reads KAGVTQTPRYLIKTRGQQVTLSCSPISGHRSVSWYQQTPGQGLQFLFEYFSETQRNKGNFPGRFSGRQFSNSRSEMNVSTLELGDSALYLCASSLESGEGQPQHFGDGTRLSIL.